The 25 T cell receptor beta chains below were found in one sample sequenced in a study of chemoradiotherapy in HPV16-positive cancers. Using immunoSEQ multiplex PCR, the repertoire was profiled, and TCRdb retains in-frame clones only, with some absent. The table includes approximately 11,000 clones, 60% to 80% detected once. Sampling was conducted from a patient who underwent chemoradiotherapy. Every receptor here comes from a human donor with HPV-associated anogenital cancer.

The rearrangement uses TRBV14 and TRBJ2-3; D is perhaps TRBD1 (6 bases). This CDR3 has 14 residues. Germline loops: CDR1 SGHDN, CDR2 FVKESK. V dropped 4 bases and J dropped 0 bases, with 8 bases sitting between them. CDR3 sequence: CASSPGESTDTQYF. The DNA of the CDR3 is TGTGCCAGCAGCCCAGGGGAGAGCACAGATACGCAGTATTTT.

The table lists this clone with a few counts. The V and J genes are TRBV6-6 and TRBJ2-1; TRBD1 matches 10 bases. Germline assignment: CDR1 MNHNY and CDR2 SVGAGI (reference sequence). This CDR3 has 14 residues. Trimming removed 6 bases from V and 6 bases from J; junction bases left unmatched: 5. The CDR3 DNA reads as TGTGCCAGCAGCCGGGACAGGGGAGGCAATGAGCAGTTCTTC. As protein: CASSRDRGGNEQFF.

The J gene is TRBJ1-2, the V gene TRBV30; TRBD1 aligns across 9 bases. Per the germline V gene, CDR1 is GTSNPN and CDR2 is SVGIG (reference sequence). With V trimmed by 2 bases and J by 4 bases, 5 bases remained unmatched. This CDR3 has 14 amino acids. CDR3 amino acids: CAWSPDRGSYGYTF. Written as DNA, the CDR3 is TGTGCCTGGAGTCCGGACAGGGGAAGCTATGGCTACACCTTC.

The chain has TRBV7-2 and TRBJ1-2, with D unclear. CDR1 SGHTA and CDR2 FQGNSA come from the germline V gene. The CDR3 has 17 amino acids. The ends were cut back, 3 bases at V and 2 bases at J, with 19 bases in the middle. The CDR3 sequence: CASSFFSSGRVNYGYTF. Here the CDR3 DNA reads TGTGCCAGCAGCTTCTTTTCTTCGGGAAGAGTCAACTATGGCTACACCTTC. The whole variable domain, remainder taken from reference TRBV7-2 and TRBJ1-2, is GAGVSQSPSNKVTEKGKDVELRCDPISGHTALYWYRQSLGQGLEFLIYFQGNSAPDKSGLPSDRFSAERTGGSVSTLTIQRTQQEDSAVYLCASSFFSSGRVNYGYTFGSGTRLTVV.

A few counts support this clone. The chain carries TRBV11-2 and TRBJ2-7; 10 bases agree with TRBD2. V trimming: 5 bases; J trimming: 1 base; junction bases outside the gene matches: 5. The V gene's germline CDR1 is SGHAT and CDR2 FQNNGV. The CDR3 contains 15 residues. The CDR3 coding sequence is TGTGCCAGCAGCCCTAGCGGGAGTTTTTCCTACGAGCAGTACTTC. Amino acids: CASSPSGSFSYEQYF.

The gene calls are TRBV6-1 and TRBJ2-1, with 8 bases matching TRBD2. The CDR3 has 18 amino acids. J was trimmed by 8 bases and V by 2 bases; bases with no gene match: 17. Germline V gene sequence: CDR1 MNHNS, CDR2 SASEGT. The CDR3 DNA is TGTGCCAGCAGTGAAAGCGCCTTCGGGGGGGCCAGAGGCGATGAGCAGTTCTTC. It encodes CASSESAFGGARGDEQFF.

This clone was seen only a few times. The chain is built from TRBV11-3 and TRBJ2-1, with D perhaps matching TRBD1 or TRBD2 (5 bases each). Trimming cost V 5 bases and J 2 bases, with 25 bases left between them. Germline CDR1 SGHNT, CDR2 YENEEA. This CDR3 has 19 residues. The CDR3 sequence: CASSLRSGIGTAPYNEQFF. CDR3 coding DNA: TGTGCCAGCAGCCTCCGATCGGGAATCGGGACGGCCCCCTACAATGAGCAGTTCTTC.

The chain uses TRBV10-3 and TRBJ2-5; 7 nucleotides agree with TRBD1. This CDR3 is built from 13 residues. Germline V gene lookup returns CDR1 ENHRY and CDR2 SYGVKD. J was trimmed by 3 bases and V by 4 bases; bases with no gene match: 2. CDR3 amino acids: CAISVTGEETQYF. The CDR3 nucleotides read TGTGCCATCAGTGTTACAGGGGAAGAGACCCAGTACTTC.

V gene TRBV11-2 combines with J gene TRBJ2-3; tentatively, D is TRBD1 or TRBD2 (5 bases each). Germline CDR1 and CDR2: SGHAT and FQNNGV. Deletions cut 0 bases from V and 3 bases from J, with 16 bases between. The CDR3 has 17 residues. In nucleotides, the CDR3 is TGTGCCAGCAGCTTAGATCTGGCGTCAGGGAGAACAGATACGCAGTATTTT. Translation gives CASSLDLASGRTDTQYF.

V and J are TRBV7-2 and TRBJ2-1; D unresolved. Trimming cost V 2 bases and J 0 bases, with 2 bases left between them. This CDR3 spans 13 amino acids. CDR1 and CDR2 (germline): SGHTA, FQGNSA. DNA of the CDR3: TGTGCCAGCAGCTTATACTCCTACAATGAGCAGTTCTTC. This encodes CASSLYSYNEQFF.

The chain recombines TRBV6-1 with TRBJ2-3, with D perhaps being TRBD1 or TRBD2 (6 bases each). The V gene lost 5 bases and the J gene lost 7 bases, with 19 bases spanning the gap. CDR1 MNHNS and CDR2 SASEGT come from the germline V gene. CDR3 length: 15 amino acids. CDR3 nucleotides: TGTGCCAGCAGTTCTTACTTCCGGGGGCAGTATACGCAGTATTTT. It encodes CASSSYFRGQYTQYF.

The chain couples TRBV5-6 to TRBJ2-2; D is unclear. This CDR3 is built from 15 residues. With 0 bases removed from V and 2 bases from J, the gap between germline ends came to 8 bases. Germline V gene lookup returns CDR1 SGHDT and CDR2 YYEEEE. DNA of the CDR3: TGTGCCAGCAGCTTGGCCTTCACTAACACCGGGGAGCTGTTTTTT. Protein: CASSLAFTNTGELFF. The whole variable domain, filled in from reference TRBV5-6 and TRBJ2-2, reads DAGVTQSPTHLIKTRGQQVTLRCSPKSGHDTVSWYQQALGQGPQFIFQYYEEEERQRGNFPDRFSGHQFPNYSSELNVNALLLGDSALYLCASSLAFTNTGELFFGEGSRLTVL.

The V and J genes are TRBV30 and TRBJ2-7; D possibly uses TRBD1 or TRBD2 (5 bases each). Germline lookup yields CDR1 GTSNPN and CDR2 SVGIG (reference sequence). The length of the CDR3 is 12 residues. V lost 2 bases to trimming and J lost 4 bases, with 9 bases between them. The CDR3 loop reads CAWSSGGYEQYF. CDR3 in DNA: TGTGCCTGGAGTTCTGGGGGATACGAGCAGTACTTC.

In this sample, this clone turned up once. The chain couples TRBV18 to TRBJ1-4, with D perhaps matching TRBD1 (5 bases). Germline V gene data show CDR1 as KGHSH and CDR2 as LQKENI. CDR3 length: 15 residues. V shed 3 bases and J shed 5 bases, with 13 bases lying between them. The CDR3 is CASSPQAQGNEKLFF. In nucleotides, the CDR3 is TGTGCCAGCTCACCTCAAGCTCAGGGAAATGAAAAACTGTTTTTT.

In DNA, the CDR3 is TGCGCCAGCAGCTTCGTCGGGGGCCGAGTAGAGACCCAGTACTTC. Amino acids: CASSFVGGRVETQYF. This chain links TRBV5-1 with TRBJ2-5; D possibly uses TRBD1 or TRBD2 (6 bases each). Germline CDR1 and CDR2: SGHRS and YFSETQ. CDR3 size: 15 residues. Between the trimmed V and J ends, which lost 2 bases and 4 bases, there was a span of 15 bases.

V is TRBV5-1 and J is TRBJ2-2; D gene unclear. The length of the CDR3 is 13 residues. Deletions cut 0 bases from V and 4 bases from J, with 4 bases between. CDR1 SGHRS and CDR2 YFSETQ come from the germline V gene. CDR3 sequence reads: CASSLDLTGELFF. CDR3 coding DNA: TGCGCCAGCAGCTTGGATCTCACCGGGGAGCTGTTTTTT. The variable domain in full, with the rest retrieved from reference TRBV5-1 and TRBJ2-2, is KAGVTQTPRYLIKTRGQQVTLSCSPISGHRSVSWYQQTPGQGLQFLFEYFSETQRNKGNFPGRFSGRQFSNSRSEMNVSTLELGDSALYLCASSLDLTGELFFGEGSRLTVL.

The genes are TRBV6-1 and TRBJ1-6; unclear D gene. The V end was cut by 4 bases, the J end by 6 bases, with 10 bases between. The CDR3 is 14 amino acids. Germline V gene lookup returns CDR1 MNHNS and CDR2 SASEGT. For the CDR3, the DNA is TGTGCCAGCAGTGCCCCGGTTGGTAATTCACCCCTCCACTTT. It specifies CASSAPVGNSPLHF.

V usage is TRBV19 and J usage is TRBJ1-5; perhaps TRBD1 as D (6 bases). Germline CDR1 reads LNHDA; CDR2 reads SQIVND (reference sequence). The CDR3 spans 14 residues. The V gene lost 5 bases and the J gene lost 7 bases, with 15 bases spanning the gap. In DNA, the CDR3 is TGTGCCAGTAGTCAACAGGGCGTGGGGCAGCCCCAGCATTTT. Protein: CASSQQGVGQPQHF.

This clone was counted between two and nine times. J is TRBJ2-7 and V is TRBV10-3; 9 nucleotides match TRBD2. Germline loops: CDR1 ENHRY, CDR2 SYGVKD. V was clipped by 0 bases and J by 3 bases; unmatched bases: 6. The CDR3 spans 16 residues. CDR3 protein: CAISESRVSGSYEQYF. In DNA form, the CDR3 reads TGTGCCATCAGTGAGTCGAGGGTTAGCGGGAGCTACGAGCAGTACTTC.

A few counts support this clone. V is TRBV5-5 and J is TRBJ1-4; TRBD1 is a possible D gene (5 bases). V was shortened by 1 base and J by 5 bases, with 12 bases between the two germline ends. Germline V gives CDR1 SGHKS, CDR2 YYEKEE (reference sequence). This CDR3 has 15 amino acids. Here the CDR3 DNA reads TGTGCCAGCAGCTTGTTGGGGCAGTTGAATGAAAAACTGTTTTTT. Translation: CASSLLGQLNEKLFF. The full variable domain, its missing parts supplied by reference TRBV5-5 and TRBJ1-4, is DAGVTQSPTHLIKTRGQQVTLRCSPISGHKSVSWYQQVLGQGPQFIFQYYEKEERGRGNFPDRFSARQFPNYSSELNVNALLLGDSALYLCASSLLGQLNEKLFFGSGTQLSVL.

The table lists this clone with a few counts. The chain employs TRBV4-1 and TRBJ1-4, with D possibly matching TRBD1 (5 bases). CDR1 is MGHRA and CDR2 is YSYEKL in the germline V gene. V shed 4 bases and J shed 0 bases, with 12 bases lying between them. The CDR3 length is 16 residues. The CDR3 spells CASSPLWGATNEKLFF. The CDR3 DNA is TGCGCCAGCAGCCCGCTTTGGGGGGCAACTAATGAAAAACTGTTTTTT.

Written as DNA, the CDR3 is TGTGCCAGCAGCCAAGATCCTAGCGGGAGCTCCTACAATGAGCAGTTCTTC. Translating gives CASSQDPSGSSYNEQFF. The gene calls are TRBV14 and TRBJ2-1, with 10 positions matching TRBD2. Trimming removed 0 bases from V and 0 bases from J; junction bases left unmatched: 2. The CDR3 length is 17 residues. Germline-derived CDR1 and CDR2 are SGHDN and FVKESK.

CDR3 nucleotides: TGTGCCAGTGGGATTAGCGGCCCCACAGATACGCAGTATTTT. Protein product: CASGISGPTDTQYF. The chain links TRBV2 to TRBJ2-3; D is perhaps TRBD2 (6 bases). The CDR3 runs to 14 residues. Trimming shortened V by 9 bases and J by 2 bases, and 15 bases separated the two germline ends. Germline V gives CDR1 SNHLY, CDR2 FYNNEI.

This chain connects TRBV7-8 to TRBJ2-7, with 8 bases fitting TRBD1. Germline CDR1 reads SGHVS; CDR2 reads FQNEAQ. The CDR3 sequence is 14 residues long. The J segment lost 1 base and the V segment lost 4 bases, leaving 3 bases of the junction unmatched. The CDR3 here is CASSSGTGSYEQYF. The CDR3 DNA reads as TGTGCCAGCAGCTCAGGGACAGGATCCTACGAGCAGTACTTC.

Here the CDR3 DNA reads TGTGCCAGCAGGTATTCGACTAAGGGGCAGCCCCAGCATTTT. Its translation: CASRYSTKGQPQHF. The chain has TRBV28 and TRBJ1-5; TRBD1 is a possible D gene (5 bases). The CDR3 is made up of 14 amino acids. Germline CDR1 MDHEN, CDR2 SYDVKM. V was trimmed by 6 bases and J by 7 bases, leaving 16 bases between them.